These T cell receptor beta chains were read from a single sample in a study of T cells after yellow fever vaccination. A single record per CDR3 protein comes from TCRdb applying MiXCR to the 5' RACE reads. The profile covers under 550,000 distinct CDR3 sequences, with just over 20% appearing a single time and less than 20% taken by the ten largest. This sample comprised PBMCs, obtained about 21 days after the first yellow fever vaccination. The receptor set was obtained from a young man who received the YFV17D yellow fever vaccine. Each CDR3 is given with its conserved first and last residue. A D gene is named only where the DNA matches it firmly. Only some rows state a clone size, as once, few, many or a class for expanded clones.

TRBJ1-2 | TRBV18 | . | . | TGTGCCAGCTCACCACCTGGGCAGGGCTGGTCAGGCATTGGAGGCTACACCTTC | CASSPPGQGWSGIGGYTF
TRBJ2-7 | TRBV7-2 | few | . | TGTGCCAGCAGCTTAACAAAGGGTGGGTACGAGCAGTACTTC | CASSLTKGGYEQYF
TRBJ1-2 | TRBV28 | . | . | TGTGCCAGCAGTTTAACGCGTGCCAATGGCTACACCTTC | CASSLTRANGYTF
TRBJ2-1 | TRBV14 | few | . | TGTGCCAGCAGCCAAGATTGGGGTCTCTACAATGAGCAGTTCTTC | CASSQDWGLYNEQFF
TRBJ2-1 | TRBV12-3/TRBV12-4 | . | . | TGTGCCAGCAGCTGGGACTCGGTGGATGAGCAGTTCTTC | CASSWDSVDEQFF
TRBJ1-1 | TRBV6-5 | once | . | TGTGCCAGCAGTTACCTGGCAGGAACGAACACTGAAGCTTTCTTT | CASSYLAGTNTEAFF
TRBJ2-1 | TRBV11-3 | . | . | TGTGCCAGCAGCCACGGTCAGGGCGGTTACAATGAGCAGTTCTTC | CASSHGQGGYNEQFF
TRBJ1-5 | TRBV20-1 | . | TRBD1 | TGCAGTGCTCGGGACAGACTGGCGTCCCAGCATTTT | CSARDRLASQHF
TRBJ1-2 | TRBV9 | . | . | TGTGCCAGCAGCCCAACCAGGGAGCATGGCTACACCTTC | CASSPTREHGYTF
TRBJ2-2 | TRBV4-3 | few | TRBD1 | TGCGCCAGCAGTCCCAATAGGGGGCGTAGGACCGGGGAGCTGTTTTTT | CASSPNRGRRTGELFF
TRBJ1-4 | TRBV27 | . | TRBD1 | TGTGCCAGCAGTTTCGCCGGGACAGGGGGCGGAAAACTGTTTTTT | CASSFAGTGGGKLFF
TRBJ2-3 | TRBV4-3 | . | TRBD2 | TGCGCCAGCAGCCAGAGAGCGGGGGGGTACACAGATACGCAGTATTTT | CASSQRAGGYTDTQYF